The entry below gives a single T cell receptor (beta chain) sequence along with its context. TCRdb's copy holds only in-frame clones and misses some; the assay was immunoSEQ multiplex PCR. The data show 150,000 to 190,000 clones, with about nine tenths seen just once and approximately 1.8% held by the top ten. This entry is derived from a study of T cell responses to AZD1222 COVID-19 vaccine. Germline V gives CDR1 LGHDT, CDR2 YNNKEL (reference sequence). The CDR3 length is 16 residues. V lost 6 bases, J lost 1 base, and 18 bases lay in between. This sequence originates from an adult in good health. V and J are TRBV3-1 (or the pseudogene TRBV3-2) and TRBJ1-1; D unclear. The source material was peripheral blood, sampled on day 0 of AZD1222 vaccination. CDR3 loop: CASRQDALGPNTEAFF. CDR3 DNA sequence: TGTGCCAGCAGGCAGGACGCACTGGGTCCGAACACTGAAGCTTTCTTT.